Listed here is a single T cell receptor (beta chain). As yet, its antigen is unknown. Three rounds of nested PCR, following a modified ARM-PCR protocol, produced the TCRbeta library. TCRdb fed the multiplex PCR reads into MiXCR, producing one record per CDR3 protein. The sample includes 65,000 to 95,000 distinct CDR3 sequences, around 70% of them seen just once. This record comes from a study of tumor and adjacent non-tumor tissue in lung cancer. No cell sorting was done before RNA was extracted from the tissue. Whole-study results and caveats: Top 100 clones took a larger repertoire share in normal lung.

This CDR3 has 14 residues. V shed 3 bases and J shed 8 bases, with 17 bases lying between them. The V gene's germline CDR1 is DFQATT and CDR2 SNEGSKA (reference sequence). The clonotype comes from a woman aged 65 to 85 with non-small cell lung cancer. The rearrangement uses TRBV20-1 and TRBJ2-1; D is tentatively TRBD1 or TRBD2 (5 bases each). The specimen was lung tumor tissue. Here the CDR3 DNA reads TGCAGTGCTAGCTGGGGGAAGGAGTGGGATGAGCAGTTCTTC. Translated: CSASWGKEWDEQFF.